This T cell receptor (beta chain) derives from a study of CD8+ T cells in alopecia areata. Study findings and constraints: A large proportion of expanded lesional clones were detected persisting in scalp and blood during tofacitinib. Normal scalp showed lower clonality than lesional scalp, especially alopecia totalis/universalis.

Treatment denoted: oral pan-JAK inhibitor, 5-10 mg twice daily. Isolation of CD4+ and CD8+ T cells from PBMCs was achieved by sorting. Of note for this clone: Its target is not known.

Extracted from the samples, RNA was reverse transcribed into cDNA to serve as the sequencing template. Profiling relied on immunoSEQ multiplex PCR, and the TCRdb table lists in-frame clones only, not all of them. The sample consists of 90,000 to 150,000 clones, 50% to 75% of them appearing once. V dropped 2 bases and J dropped 9 bases, with 10 bases sitting between them. The CDR3 has 11 residues. Germline V CDR1 and CDR2: SQVTM, ANQGSEA. This chain joins TRBV29-1 and TRBJ2-5, with D unresolved. Sequencing was performed on CD8+ T cells sorted from blood, taken at week 4, from a patient treated with tofacitinib. The TCR sequence derives from a human donor with alopecia areata. CDR3 sequence reads: CSVERVGAQYF. The CDR3 DNA follows: TGCAGCGTTGAAAGGGTTGGGGCCCAGTACTTC.